The 6 T cell receptor beta chains below were found in one sample sequenced in a study of T cell repertoires in cytomegalovirus infection. In TCRdb, the reads were re-called with MiXCR into one record per CDR3 protein. Among around 140,000 distinct CDR3 sequences listed, roughly 6.5% were seen once. Sequencing was performed on PBMCs. All receptors come from a human donor in good health (CMV status not recorded). Some clones in this sample may be carry-over from other donors' samples.

This clonotype was recorded at least ten times. The chain links TRBV28 to TRBJ2-7, with TRBD2 matching 11 bases. Per the germline V gene, CDR1 is MDHEN and CDR2 is SYDVKM. This CDR3 contains 16 residues. Trimming took 4 bases from V and 7 from J; bases not matched to a gene: 12. The CDR3 DNA follows: TGTGCCAGCAGTTCCCTAGGGACTAGCGGCTTGCTGGAGCAGTACTTC. It yields the protein CASSSLGTSGLLEQYF. Complete variable domain (other parts from reference TRBV28 and TRBJ2-7): DVKVTQSSRYLVKRTGEKVFLECVQDMDHENMFWYRQDPGLGLRLIYFSYDVKMKEKGDIPEGYSVSREKKERFSLILESASTNQTSMYLCASSSLGTSGLLEQYFGPGTRLTVT.

CDR3 coding DNA: TGTGCCAGCAGCTTAGCGGGACAGCGGGCTTTCTTT. This codes for CASSLAGQRAFF. The J gene is TRBJ1-1, the V gene TRBV7-9, with 7 bases lining up with TRBD1. The CDR3 sequence is 12 residues long. Germline-derived CDR1 and CDR2 are SEHNR and FQNEAQ (reference sequence). V trimming: 0 bases; J trimming: 11 bases; junction bases outside the gene matches: 3.

At least ten counts were recorded for this clonotype. This chain links TRBV7-8 with TRBJ1-6; 8 positions match TRBD1. CDR3 length: 16 amino acids. Germline CDR1 reads SGHVS; CDR2 reads FQNEAQ. With V trimmed by 5 bases and J by 7 bases, 10 bases remained unmatched. As DNA, the CDR3 is TGTGCCAGCAGCCCATGGACAGGGTCTACCAATTCACCCCTCCACTTT. It codes for CASSPWTGSTNSPLHF.

The V and J genes are TRBV2 and TRBJ1-1, with a possible D match to TRBD1 (5 bases). Trimming pared 4 bases from V and 5 bases from J, leaving 11 bases between. This CDR3 is 13 amino acids long. Germline V gives CDR1 SNHLY, CDR2 FYNNEI. The CDR3 coding sequence is TGTGCCAGCAGTGCGACGGGGGAGACTGAAGCTTTCTTT. This gives the protein CASSATGETEAFF. The entire variable domain, with the rest obtained from reference TRBV2 and TRBJ1-1, is as follows: EPEVTQTPSHQVTQMGQEVILRCVPISNHLYFYWYRQILGQKVEFLVSFYNNEISEKSEIFDDQFSVERPDGSNFTLKIRSTKLEDSAMYFCASSATGETEAFFGQGTRLTVV.

In its sample, this clonotype was seen many times. The rearrangement uses TRBV6-5 and TRBJ2-1, with 8 bases that match TRBD1. There are 12 residues in the CDR3. Trimming took 6 bases from V and 7 from J; bases not matched to a gene: 2. CDR1 is MNHEY, CDR2 SVGAGI, per germline. Written as DNA, the CDR3 is TGTGCCAGCAGCACAGGGGGGAATGAGCAGTTCTTC. Translation gives CASSTGGNEQFF.

There are many counts of this clonotype. CDR3 in amino acids: CASSFASDRPNYGYTF. The DNA for the CDR3 is TGTGCCAGCAGCTTTGCCAGCGACCGTCCTAACTATGGCTACACCTTC. The chain has TRBV7-2 and TRBJ1-2, with D hard to call. Per germline, CDR1 SGHTA and CDR2 FQGNSA. The CDR3 covers 16 residues. The V gene lost 3 bases and the J gene lost 0 bases, with 14 bases spanning the gap.